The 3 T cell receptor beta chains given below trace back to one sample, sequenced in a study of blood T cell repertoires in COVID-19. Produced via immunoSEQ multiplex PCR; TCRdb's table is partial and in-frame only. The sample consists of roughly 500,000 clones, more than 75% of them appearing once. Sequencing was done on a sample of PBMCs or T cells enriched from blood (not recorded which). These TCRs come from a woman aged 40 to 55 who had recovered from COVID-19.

The CDR3 DNA sequence: TGTGCCACCAGTGACGCAACCCCGACCGAGGGGCCTAGCGGGAGGTACAATGAGCAGTTCTTC. Translating gives CATSDATPTEGPSGRYNEQFF. This sequence joins TRBV24-1 and TRBJ2-1, with TRBD2 matching over 11 bases. This CDR3 spans 21 amino acids. After removal of 4 bases from V and 4 bases from J, the junction contained 20 bases not matched to a gene. CDR1 KGHDR and CDR2 SFDVKD come from the germline V gene.

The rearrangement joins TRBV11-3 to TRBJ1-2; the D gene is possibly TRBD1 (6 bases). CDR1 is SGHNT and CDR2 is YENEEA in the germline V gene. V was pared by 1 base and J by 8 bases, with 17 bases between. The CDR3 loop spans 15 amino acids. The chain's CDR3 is CASSLAVGAVQGYTF. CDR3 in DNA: TGTGCCAGCAGCTTAGCGGTGGGGGCGGTACAAGGCTACACCTTC.

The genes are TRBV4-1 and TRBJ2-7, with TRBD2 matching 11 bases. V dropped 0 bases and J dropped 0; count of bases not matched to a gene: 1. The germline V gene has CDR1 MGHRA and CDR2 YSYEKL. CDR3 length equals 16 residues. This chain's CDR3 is CASSQDTSGGSYEQYF. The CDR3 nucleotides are TGCGCCAGCAGCCAAGATACTAGCGGGGGCTCCTACGAGCAGTACTTC.